One and the same sample provided the 5 T cell receptor beta chains below, sequenced in a study of blood T cell repertoires in COVID-19. Here immunoSEQ multiplex PCR was the method, and the copy in TCRdb shows in-frame clones only, minus some. The table lists some 110,000 clones, 65% to 80% of them singletons. Sequencing input: peripheral blood. All receptors come from a man over 45 with acute or convalescent COVID-19.

The chain is built from TRBV5-6 and TRBJ2-2, with TRBD2 matching over 8 bases. Per the germline V gene, CDR1 is SGHDT and CDR2 is YYEEEE. J gave up 4 bases and V 2 bases, and 10 bases lay outside the gene matches. This CDR3 contains 17 residues. CDR3 DNA sequence: TGTGCCAGCAGCTTAACCCCGGGAGGGGTGAGCACCGGGGAGCTGTTTTTT. Its translation: CASSLTPGGVSTGELFF.

The V gene is TRBV19, the J gene TRBJ1-1, with 12 bases matching TRBD1. V lost 7 bases and J lost 4; bases outside the gene matches: 7. Germline CDR1 and CDR2: LNHDA and SQIVND (reference sequence). The CDR3 extends over 15 amino acids. CDR3 DNA sequence: TGTGCCAGTAAAATGGGACAGGGGGCCGGCACTGAAGCTTTCTTT. Encoded protein: CASKMGQGAGTEAFF.

On this clone: Other DNA variants within this sample encode the same CDR3. This chain links TRBV5-1 with TRBJ2-5, with 9 nucleotides matching TRBD1. The CDR3 has 14 amino acids. In germline, CDR1 is SGHRS, CDR2 YFSETQ. Unmatched junction bases numbered 6, after V lost 4 bases and J lost 5 bases. The CDR3 nucleotides are TGCGCCAGCAGCCCGGGACAGGGATCCGAGACCCAGTACTTC. Protein: CASSPGQGSETQYF.

The rearrangement joins TRBV28 to TRBJ2-5, with 7 bases that match TRBD1. The germline V gene encodes CDR1 MDHEN and CDR2 SYDVKM. The CDR3 is made up of 15 amino acids. The trim removed 5 bases at V and 3 bases at J, leaving 9 bases unmatched. The CDR3: CASSHLETGKETQYF. Here the CDR3 DNA reads TGTGCCAGCAGTCATCTAGAGACAGGGAAAGAGACCCAGTACTTC.

This chain uses TRBV6-5 with TRBJ2-6, with D possibly matching TRBD2 (5 bases). The germline V gene has CDR1 MNHEY and CDR2 SVGAGI. The V end lost 11 bases, the J end lost 0 bases, and 8 bases lay between the germline ends. The CDR3 extends over 13 amino acids. The CDR3 sequence is CAAGHSGANVLTF. In DNA, the CDR3 is TGTGCCGCGGGCCACTCTGGGGCCAACGTCCTGACTTTC.